Each of the 6 T cell receptor beta chains below was sequenced from the same sample in a study of tumor-infiltrating lymphocytes in primary liver carcinoma. From roughly 0.55 ug of total RNA, TCR beta-specific cDNA was reverse-transcribed using a constant-region primer. Library construction for TCR beta comprised three nested multiplex PCR rounds performed with slightly modified ARM-PCR. TRBV1-TRBV30 forward primers paired with a C-beta reverse primer drove the first two PCR rounds, ten to eleven cycles each. Each CDR3 protein is one row after TCRdb ran MiXCR on the multiplex PCR reads. The data show some 320,000 distinct CDR3 sequences, 65% seen once. Unsorted whole blood supplied the blood RNA, and germline DNA was isolated too. The sequenced material came from peripheral blood. The receptors originated from a man aged 40-49 years with primary liver carcinoma and hepatitis B virus infection.

About this clonotype: A read error is possible here, since a much larger clone lies one base away. This chain uses TRBV12-3 or TRBV12-4 with TRBJ1-3, with a weak D call TRBD1 (5 bases). This CDR3 comprises 14 residues. DNA for the CDR3: TGTGCTACTGGGGCGCGAAGCTCTGGAAACGCCATATATTTT. This translates into CATGARSSGNAIYF.

This clonotype was counted ten times or more. The V and J genes are TRBV10-1 and TRBJ2-3, with D perhaps matching TRBD1 or TRBD2 (5 bases each). Trimming removed 8 bases from V and 6 bases from J, with 15 bases in between. The CDR3 runs to 13 residues. Per the germline V gene, CDR1 is WNHNN and CDR2 is SYGVQD (reference sequence). The CDR3 loop reads CASGRGPGDTQYF. CDR3 coding DNA: TGCGCCAGCGGACGGGGACCCGGGGATACGCAGTATTTT.

Of note for this clonotype: No conserved phenylalanine or tryptophan ends this CDR3, so it is likely a read error. The rearrangement uses TRBV14 and TRBJ2-5; D unresolved. The CDR3 has 13 amino acids. Germline CDR1 is SGHDN and CDR2 is FVKESK. DNA for the CDR3: TGTGTCAGCAGCCTGACTCAGTCGGGGACCCAGTACTCC. Protein sequence: CVSSLTQSGTQYS.

The chain links TRBV20-1 to TRBJ2-1, with 9 bases fitting TRBD2. This CDR3 has 17 amino acids. V was pared by 2 bases and J by 0 bases, with 8 bases of the junction left unmatched. Germline loops: CDR1 DFQATT, CDR2 SNEGSKA (reference sequence). As DNA, the CDR3 is TGCAGTGCTAGATACAGCGGGAGGCCCAGCTCCTACAATGAGCAGTTCTTC. Translated: CSARYSGRPSSYNEQFF.

In regard to this clonotype: One base away lies a much larger clone, so this may be a sequencing read error. The genes are TRBV6-2 or TRBV6-3 and TRBJ2-7, with D perhaps TRBD2 (5 bases). The germline gives CDR1 MNHEY, CDR2 SVGEGT. V lost 5 bases, J lost 6 bases, and 14 bases lay in between. This CDR3 region has 13 residues. The CDR3, as DNA: TGTGCCAGCAGTCCCGGACTCCTCAGCGAGCAGTACTTC. It translates to CASSPGLLSEQYF.

For this clonotype: Since a much larger clone is just one base distant, this may be a read error. The V gene is TRBV6-6, the J gene TRBJ1-1, with 9 positions matching TRBD1. This CDR3 has 13 amino acids. V shed 7 bases and J 10 bases; nucleotides not matched to a gene: 10. Germline CDR1 reads MNHNY; CDR2 reads SVGAGI (reference sequence). The CDR3 DNA follows: TGTGCCAGCATTCCGTCGGGACAGGGTTTAGCTTTCTTT. Translating it yields CASIPSGQGLAFF.